The 4 T cell receptor beta chains reported below all come from one sample, sequenced in a study of blood T cell repertoires in COVID-19. This table comes from immunoSEQ multiplex PCR, and its TCRdb copy is limited to in-frame clones, with some not included. The data contain 450,000 to 500,000 clones, approximately 85% of them singletons. The sample comprised peripheral blood. These receptors came from a human donor in a cohort sampled during active COVID-19.

The chain carries TRBV10-3 and TRBJ2-1, with 8 bases identical to TRBD2. The CDR3 consists of 12 residues. V gave up 11 bases and J gave up 9 bases; unmatched junction bases: 9. Germline values: CDR1 ENHRY, CDR2 SYGVKD. The CDR3 nucleotides read TGTGCCGTGAAGCGGGAGTCAGGTGAGCAGTTCTTC. It specifies CAVKRESGEQFF.

This clone was observed once. V is TRBV4-2 and J is TRBJ2-3; 8 nucleotides agree with TRBD2. Germline CDR1 reads LGHNA; CDR2 reads YNFKEQ. The CDR3 covers 16 residues. The V segment lost 4 bases and the J segment 6 bases; nucleotides outside the gene matches: 12. The CDR3 reads CASSPRGAGVSDTQYF. In DNA form, the CDR3 reads TGTGCCAGCAGCCCCCGGGGAGCGGGAGTATCGGATACGCAGTATTTT.

This clone is a singleton in its sample. One end of the junction is discordant with germline, which a read error may explain. This chain uses TRBV7-7 with TRBJ2-3; 10 nucleotides agree with TRBD2. Per germline, CDR1 SSHAT and CDR2 FNYEAQ (reference sequence). The CDR3 covers 16 residues. The CDR3 DNA is TGTGCTAGCAGCTTAGGCCTAGCGGGAGTGGCAGATACGCAGTATTTT. The encoded protein is CASSLGLAGVADTQYF. Full variable domain (missing parts from reference TRBV7-7 and TRBJ2-3): GAGVSQSPRYKVTKRGQDVTLRCDPISSHATLYWYQQALGQGPEFLTYFNYEAQPDKSGLPSDRFSAERPEGSISTLTIQRTEQRDSAMYRCASSLGLAGVADTQYFGPGTRLTVL.

The V call is TRBV16, the J call TRBJ1-1; a possible D gene is TRBD1 (5 bases). Deletions cut 0 bases from V and 4 bases from J, with 12 bases between. Germline V gene sequence: CDR1 KGHSY, CDR2 FQNENV. This CDR3 is 15 amino acids long. For the CDR3, the DNA is TGTGCCAGCAGCCAATCCACCCCCGGGGGCACTGAAGCTTTCTTT. Translated, it gives CASSQSTPGGTEAFF. Supplemented by reference TRBV16 and TRBJ1-1, the full variable domain reads GEEVAQTPKHLVRGEGQKAKLYCAPIKGHSYVFWYQQVLKNEFKFLISFQNENVFDETGMPKERFSAKCLPNSPCSLEIQATKLEDSAVYFCASSQSTPGGTEAFFGQGTRLTVV.